The 11 T cell receptor beta chains below all came from one sample that was sequenced in a study of cytomegalovirus exposure and HLA in healthy donors. The PCR made use of 60 Vbeta and 13 Jbeta primers. The table came from immunoSEQ multiplex PCR; TCRdb's copy has only in-frame clones and leaves some out. This repertoire shows about 150,000 clones, roughly 82% found once; its top ten account for 3% to 3.5%. Sequences were obtained from PBMCs. All receptors come from a male donor in good health and CMV-seronegative.

The CDR3 reads CASSPPVDGELFF. The CDR3 coding sequence is TGTGCCAGCAGCCCCCCTGTAGACGGGGAGCTGTTTTTT. The rearrangement links TRBV7-2 to TRBJ2-2; D is unclear. Germline V gene lookup returns CDR1 SGHTA and CDR2 FQGNSA. The CDR3 spans 13 residues. Deletions cut 5 bases from V and 7 bases from J, with 11 bases between.

The chain links TRBV9 to TRBJ2-5; D is possibly TRBD2 (5 bases). The J call may be wrong; the DNA end is better matched by TRBJ2-7. In germline, CDR1 is SGDLS, CDR2 YYNGEE. This CDR3 is built from 15 residues. The CDR3 sequence is CASSVDSGSTYEQYF. Written as DNA, the CDR3 is TGTGCCAGCAGCGTAGACAGCGGCTCAACCTACGAGCAGTACTTC.

This clone was observed a few times. V is TRBV2 and J is TRBJ1-2; D not certain. V was cut by 5 bases and J by 4 bases, with 17 bases left in between. The CDR3 contains 15 residues. CDR1 and CDR2 (germline): SNHLY, FYNNEI. CDR3 residues: CASSSSTGRGYGYTF. The DNA for the CDR3 is TGTGCCAGCAGTTCCAGTACGGGCCGGGGCTATGGCTACACCTTC. Combining the CDR3 with reference TRBV2 and TRBJ1-2 gives the whole variable domain EPEVTQTPSHQVTQMGQEVILRCVPISNHLYFYWYRQILGQKVEFLVSFYNNEISEKSEIFDDQFSVERPDGSNFTLKIRSTKLEDSAMYFCASSSSTGRGYGYTFGSGTRLTVV.

V usage is TRBV5-6 and J usage is TRBJ2-7; tentatively, D is TRBD2 (6 bases). CDR1 SGHDT and CDR2 YYEEEE come from the germline V gene. Trimming removed 1 base at V and 7 bases at J, with 21 bases between. The CDR3 consists of 16 residues. In nucleotides, the CDR3 is TGTGCCAGCAGCTTGTTCATACAGCCCGTTGGAGGGGAGCAGTACTTC. The encoded protein is CASSLFIQPVGGEQYF.

V gene TRBV10-2 combines with J gene TRBJ2-2; TRBD2 aligns across 13 bases. Trimming cost V 8 bases and J 6 bases; bases outside gene matches: 12. This CDR3 region has 17 residues. CDR1 and CDR2 from the germline V gene are WSHSY and SAAADI. CDR3 coding DNA: TGCGCCAGCTCCTCCTCCGGACTAGCGGGAGTTCCCGGGGAGCTGTTTTTT. Its protein is CASSSSGLAGVPGELFF.

The chain joins TRBV4-1 to TRBJ2-2; maybe TRBD2 (5 bases). The germline CDR1 and CDR2 sequences are MGHRA and YSYEKL. V lost 4 bases, J lost 3 bases, and 15 bases lay in between. The CDR3 length is 16 residues. CDR3 sequence: CASSPKRGRDTGELFF. The DNA of the CDR3 is TGCGCCAGCAGCCCAAAGCGAGGGCGCGACACCGGGGAGCTGTTTTTT.

The chain carries TRBV9 and TRBJ2-7; 9 positions agree with TRBD1. V was clipped by 3 bases and J by 4 bases; unmatched bases: 5. Germline CDR1 reads SGDLS; CDR2 reads YYNGEE. The CDR3 sequence is 14 residues long. The CDR3 is CASSGGTGTYEQYF. In DNA form, the CDR3 reads TGTGCCAGCAGCGGAGGGACAGGGACGTACGAGCAGTACTTC.

This clone was counted between two and nine times. The chain is built from TRBV7-2 and TRBJ1-2; D gene ambiguous. There are 15 residues in the CDR3. The V gene's germline CDR1 is SGHTA and CDR2 FQGNSA. V shed 2 bases and J shed 6 bases, with 16 bases lying between them. The CDR3 sequence: CASSLIGGNLDGYTF. The CDR3 DNA reads TGTGCCAGCAGCTTAATAGGCGGGAATTTGGATGGCTACACCTTC.

The chain is built from TRBV6-1 and TRBJ2-5; 10 positions agree with TRBD1. Germline V CDR1 and CDR2: MNHNS, SASEGT. This CDR3 region has 15 residues. Losses at the gene ends were 6 bases for V and 7 bases for J; bases not matched to a gene: 11. Here the CDR3 reads CASSLGTGVRWTQYF. The CDR3 DNA follows: TGTGCCAGCAGCCTAGGGACAGGGGTTCGATGGACCCAGTACTTC.

The chain links TRBV29-1 to TRBJ1-4; D unresolved. With 7 bases removed from V and 6 bases from J, the gap between germline ends came to 12 bases. Per the germline V gene, CDR1 is SQVTM and CDR2 is ANQGSEA. The CDR3 is 12 amino acids. The CDR3 loop is CSAGSSDEKLFF. The CDR3 nucleotides read TGCAGCGCGGGGTCTAGTGATGAAAAACTGTTTTTT.

This clone has just one count. The rearrangement joins TRBV7-2 to TRBJ2-5; the D is unclear. Trimming removed 1 base from V and 5 bases from J, with 11 bases in between. This CDR3 has 14 amino acids. CDR1 is SGHTA and CDR2 is FQGNSA in the germline V gene. Written as DNA, the CDR3 is TGTGCCAGCAGCTTAGTTGGTAGCCGCGAGACCCAGTACTTC. Translation gives CASSLVGSRETQYF.